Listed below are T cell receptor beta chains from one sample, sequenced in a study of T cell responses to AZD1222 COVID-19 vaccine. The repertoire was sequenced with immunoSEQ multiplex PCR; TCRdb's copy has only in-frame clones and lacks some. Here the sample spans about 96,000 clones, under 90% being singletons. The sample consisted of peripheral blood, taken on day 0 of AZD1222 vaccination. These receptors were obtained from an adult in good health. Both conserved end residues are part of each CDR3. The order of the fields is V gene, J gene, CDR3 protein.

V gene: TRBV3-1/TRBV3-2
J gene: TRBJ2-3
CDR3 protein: CASSQSFSRTGPTDTQYF

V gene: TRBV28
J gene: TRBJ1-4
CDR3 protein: CASKSGTNEKLFF

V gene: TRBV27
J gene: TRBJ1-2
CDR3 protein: CASGGWVGVGYTF

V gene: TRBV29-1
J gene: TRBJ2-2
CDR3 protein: CSAGQGTDTGELFF

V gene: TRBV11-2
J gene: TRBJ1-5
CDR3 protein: CASSLDLFSNQPQHF

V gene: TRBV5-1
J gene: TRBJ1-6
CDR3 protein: CASSLEFNSPLHF

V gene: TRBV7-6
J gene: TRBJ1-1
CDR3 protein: CASSSTEAFF

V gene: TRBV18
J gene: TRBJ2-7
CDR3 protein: CASSPLGLGGYEQYF

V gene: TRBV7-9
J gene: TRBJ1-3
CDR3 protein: CASSPSPAISGNTIYF

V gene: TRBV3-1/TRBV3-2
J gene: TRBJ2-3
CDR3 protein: CASSQDTGGDTQYF

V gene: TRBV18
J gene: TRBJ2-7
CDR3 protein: CASSVGQGTLGEQYF

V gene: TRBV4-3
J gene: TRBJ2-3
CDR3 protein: CASSQGGWIVTDTQYF

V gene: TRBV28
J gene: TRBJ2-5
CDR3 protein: CASSTHTDVETQYF

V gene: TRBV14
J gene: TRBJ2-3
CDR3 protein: CATRGVDTDTQYF

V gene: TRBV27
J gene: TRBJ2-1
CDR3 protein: CASSPSGSSYNEQFF

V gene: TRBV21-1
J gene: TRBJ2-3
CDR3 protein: CASSKATLGHF